This TCR beta chain was profiled in a study of vaccination and CD4 T cells after COVID-19. With the Oncomine TCR Beta short-read assay, DNA from cultured CD4+ T cells was sequenced. A single record per CDR3 protein comes from TCRdb applying MiXCR to the PCR reads. The repertoire consists of about 9,600 distinct CDR3 sequences, with roughly 24% occurring once and the leading ten covering 9.5% to 15%. Germline V gene lookup returns CDR1 SGHTA and CDR2 FQGNSA. This CDR3 comprises 15 residues. V lost 5 bases to trimming and J lost 0 bases; unmatched junction nucleotides: 1. Comments on this clonotype: What it recognizes is unknown.

The treatment is: approximately 9-day PBMC culture with coronavirus spike peptide pools or control peptides (ViraFEST assay). The authors replaced half the medium with fresh IL-2 medium on days 3 and 7. Sequenced material: CD4+ T cells from blood, cultured in vitro, taken after SARS-CoV-2 vaccination. The V call is TRBV7-2, the J call TRBJ1-4; 9 bases are shared with TRBD1. The origin of this receptor is a human donor who had recovered from COVID-19. The CDR3 bases are TGTGCCAGCAGCGGACAGGGGACAACTAATGAAAAACTGTTTTTT. Residues: CASSGQGTTNEKLFF. The full variable domain, completed using reference TRBV7-2 and TRBJ1-4, is GAGVSQSPSNKVTEKGKDVELRCDPISGHTALYWYRQSLGQGLEFLIYFQGNSAPDKSGLPSDRFSAERTGGSVSTLTIQRTQQEDSAVYLCASSGQGTTNEKLFFGSGTQLSVL.